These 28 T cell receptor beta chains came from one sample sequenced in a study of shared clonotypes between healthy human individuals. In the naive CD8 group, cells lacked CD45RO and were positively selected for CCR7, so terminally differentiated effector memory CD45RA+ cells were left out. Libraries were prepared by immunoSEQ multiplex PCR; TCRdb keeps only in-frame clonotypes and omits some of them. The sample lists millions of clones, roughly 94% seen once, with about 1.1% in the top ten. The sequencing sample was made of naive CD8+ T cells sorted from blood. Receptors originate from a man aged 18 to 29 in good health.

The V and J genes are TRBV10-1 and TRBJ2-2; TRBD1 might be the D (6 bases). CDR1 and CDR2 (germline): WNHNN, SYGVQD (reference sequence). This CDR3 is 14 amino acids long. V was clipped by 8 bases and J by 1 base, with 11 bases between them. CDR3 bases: TGCGCCAGCGGGGGACAACTGAACACCGGGGAGCTGTTTTTT. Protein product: CASGGQLNTGELFF.

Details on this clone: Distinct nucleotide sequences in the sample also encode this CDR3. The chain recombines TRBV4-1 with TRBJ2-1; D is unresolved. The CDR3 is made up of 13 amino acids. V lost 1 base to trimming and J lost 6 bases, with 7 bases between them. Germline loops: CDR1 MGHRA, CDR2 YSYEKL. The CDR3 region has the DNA TGCGCCAGCAGCCAAGGACTGGGCAATGAGCAGTTCTTC. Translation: CASSQGLGNEQFF.

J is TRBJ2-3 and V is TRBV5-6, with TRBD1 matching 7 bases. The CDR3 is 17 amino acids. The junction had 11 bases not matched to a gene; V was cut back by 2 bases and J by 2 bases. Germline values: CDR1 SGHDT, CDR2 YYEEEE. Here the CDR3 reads CASSLDRATHSTDTQYF. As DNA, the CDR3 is TGTGCCAGCAGCTTAGACAGGGCCACCCATTCCACAGATACGCAGTATTTT. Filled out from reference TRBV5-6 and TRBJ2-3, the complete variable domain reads DAGVTQSPTHLIKTRGQQVTLRCSPKSGHDTVSWYQQALGQGPQFIFQYYEEEERQRGNFPDRFSGHQFPNYSSELNVNALLLGDSALYLCASSLDRATHSTDTQYFGPGTRLTVL.

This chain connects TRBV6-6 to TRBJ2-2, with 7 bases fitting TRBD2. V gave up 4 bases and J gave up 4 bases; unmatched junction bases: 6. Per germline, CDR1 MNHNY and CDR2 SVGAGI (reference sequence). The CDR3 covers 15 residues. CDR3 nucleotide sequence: TGTGCCAGCAGTTGGGACGGGGGGACCACCGGGGAGCTGTTTTTT. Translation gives CASSWDGGTTGELFF.

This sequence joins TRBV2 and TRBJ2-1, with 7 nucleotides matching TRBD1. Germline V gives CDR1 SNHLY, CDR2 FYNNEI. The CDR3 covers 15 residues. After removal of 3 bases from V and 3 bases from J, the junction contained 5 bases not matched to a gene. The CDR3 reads CASSDVGTVYNEQFF. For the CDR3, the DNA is TGTGCCAGCAGTGATGTGGGGACAGTCTACAATGAGCAGTTCTTC.

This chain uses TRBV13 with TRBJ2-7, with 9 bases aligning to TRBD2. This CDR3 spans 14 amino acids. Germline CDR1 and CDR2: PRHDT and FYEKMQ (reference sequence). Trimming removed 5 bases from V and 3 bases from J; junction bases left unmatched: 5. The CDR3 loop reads CASSRTSEGYEQYF. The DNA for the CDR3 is TGTGCCAGCAGCCGGACTAGCGAGGGCTACGAGCAGTACTTC.

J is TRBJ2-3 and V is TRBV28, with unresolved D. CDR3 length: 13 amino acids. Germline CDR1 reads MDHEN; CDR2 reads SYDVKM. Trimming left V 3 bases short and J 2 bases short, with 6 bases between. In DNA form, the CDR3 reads TGTGCCAGCAGTTTGGTCCCCACAGATACGCAGTATTTT. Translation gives CASSLVPTDTQYF.

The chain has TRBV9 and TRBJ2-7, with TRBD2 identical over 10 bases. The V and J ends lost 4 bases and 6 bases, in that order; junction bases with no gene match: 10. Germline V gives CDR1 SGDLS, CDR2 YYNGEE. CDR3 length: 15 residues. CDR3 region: CASSLRTSGITEQYF. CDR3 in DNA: TGTGCCAGCAGCCTACGGACTAGCGGTATAACCGAGCAGTACTTC.

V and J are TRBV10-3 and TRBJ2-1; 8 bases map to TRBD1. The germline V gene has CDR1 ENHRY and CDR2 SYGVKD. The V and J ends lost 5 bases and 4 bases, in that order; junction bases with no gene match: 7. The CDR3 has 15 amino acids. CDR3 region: CAISPDREIYNEQFF. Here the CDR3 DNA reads TGTGCCATCAGTCCGGACAGGGAAATATACAATGAGCAGTTCTTC.

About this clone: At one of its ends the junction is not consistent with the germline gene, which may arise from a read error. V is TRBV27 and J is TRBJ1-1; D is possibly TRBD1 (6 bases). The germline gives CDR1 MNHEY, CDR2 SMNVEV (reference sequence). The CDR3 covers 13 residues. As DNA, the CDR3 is TGTGCCAGCAGTTTCCAGGGGAACTCTGAAGCTTTCTTT. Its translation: CASSFQGNSEAFF.

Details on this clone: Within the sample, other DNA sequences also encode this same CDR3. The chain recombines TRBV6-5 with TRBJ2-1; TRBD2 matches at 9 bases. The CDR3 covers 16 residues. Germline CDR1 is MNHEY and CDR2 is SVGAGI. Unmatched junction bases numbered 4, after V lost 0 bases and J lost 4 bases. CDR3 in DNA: TGTGCCAGCAGTTACTCCGGCGGGGGGGCATACAATGAGCAGTTCTTC. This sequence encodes CASSYSGGGAYNEQFF.

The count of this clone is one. The chain's CDR3 is CASSHAADSYNEQFF. Written as DNA, the CDR3 is TGTGCCAGCAGTCACGCGGCTGACTCCTACAATGAGCAGTTCTTC. The chain combines TRBV11-2 with TRBJ2-1; D unclear. CDR1 and CDR2 from the germline V gene are SGHAT and FQNNGV. V gave up 6 bases and J gave up 0 bases, with 12 bases separating them. The CDR3 sequence is 15 residues long.

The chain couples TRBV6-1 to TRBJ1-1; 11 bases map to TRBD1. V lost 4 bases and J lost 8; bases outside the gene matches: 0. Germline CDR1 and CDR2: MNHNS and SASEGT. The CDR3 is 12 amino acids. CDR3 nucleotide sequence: TGTGCCAGCAGTGGGGACAGGGGGGAAGCTTTCTTT. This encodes CASSGDRGEAFF.

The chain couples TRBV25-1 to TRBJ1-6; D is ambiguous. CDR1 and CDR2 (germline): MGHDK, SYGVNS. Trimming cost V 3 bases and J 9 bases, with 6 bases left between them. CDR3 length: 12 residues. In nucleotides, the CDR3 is TGTGCCAGCAGTGATGTACGTTCACCCCTCCACTTT. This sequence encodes CASSDVRSPLHF.

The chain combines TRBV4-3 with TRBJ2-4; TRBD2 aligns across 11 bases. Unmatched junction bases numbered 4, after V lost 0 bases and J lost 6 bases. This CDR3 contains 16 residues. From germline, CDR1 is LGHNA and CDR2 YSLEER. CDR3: CASSQDRGTSGNIQYF. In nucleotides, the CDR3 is TGCGCCAGCAGCCAAGATCGGGGGACTAGCGGAAACATTCAGTACTTC.

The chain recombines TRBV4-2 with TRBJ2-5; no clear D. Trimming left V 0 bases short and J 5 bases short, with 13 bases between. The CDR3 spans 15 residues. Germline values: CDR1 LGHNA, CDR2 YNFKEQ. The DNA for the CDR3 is TGTGCCAGCAGCCAAGAGCCTGATCGGGCCGAGACCCAGTACTTC. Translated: CASSQEPDRAETQYF.

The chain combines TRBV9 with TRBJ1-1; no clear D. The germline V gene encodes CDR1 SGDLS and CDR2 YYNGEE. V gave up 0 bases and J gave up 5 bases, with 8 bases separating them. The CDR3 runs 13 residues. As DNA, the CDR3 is TGTGCCAGCAGCGTAGAGACGTGGACTGAAGCTTTCTTT. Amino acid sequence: CASSVETWTEAFF.

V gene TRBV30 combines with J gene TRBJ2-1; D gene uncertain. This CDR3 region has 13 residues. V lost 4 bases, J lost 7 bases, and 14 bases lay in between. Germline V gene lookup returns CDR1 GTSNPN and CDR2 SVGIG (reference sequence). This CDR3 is CAWTLPQGNEQFF. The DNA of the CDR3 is TGTGCCTGGACTCTACCCCAAGGAAATGAGCAGTTCTTC.

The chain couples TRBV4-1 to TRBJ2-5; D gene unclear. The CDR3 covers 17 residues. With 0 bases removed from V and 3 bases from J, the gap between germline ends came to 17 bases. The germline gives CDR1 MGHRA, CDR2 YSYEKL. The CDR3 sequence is CASSQEGMGWIEETQYF. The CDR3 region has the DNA TGCGCCAGCAGCCAAGAGGGTATGGGGTGGATAGAAGAGACCCAGTACTTC.

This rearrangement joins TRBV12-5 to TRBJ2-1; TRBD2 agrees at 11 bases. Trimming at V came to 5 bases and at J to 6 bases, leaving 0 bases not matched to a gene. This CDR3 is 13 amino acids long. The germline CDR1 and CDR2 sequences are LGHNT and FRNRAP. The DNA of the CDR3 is TGTGCTAGTGGTCTAGCGGGAGGCAATGAGCAGTTCTTC. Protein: CASGLAGGNEQFF.

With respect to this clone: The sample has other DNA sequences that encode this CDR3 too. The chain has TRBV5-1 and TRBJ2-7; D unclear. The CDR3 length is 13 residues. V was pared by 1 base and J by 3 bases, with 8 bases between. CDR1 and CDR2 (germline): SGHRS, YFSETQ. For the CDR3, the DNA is TGCGCCAGCAGCTTGCGAACGGACTACGAGCAGTACTTC. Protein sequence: CASSLRTDYEQYF.

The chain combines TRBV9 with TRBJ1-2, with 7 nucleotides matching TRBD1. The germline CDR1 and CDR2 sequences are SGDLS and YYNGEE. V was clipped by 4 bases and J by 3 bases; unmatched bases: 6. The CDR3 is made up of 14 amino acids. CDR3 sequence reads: CASSQIQGDYGYTF. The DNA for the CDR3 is TGTGCCAGCAGCCAGATTCAGGGGGACTATGGCTACACCTTC. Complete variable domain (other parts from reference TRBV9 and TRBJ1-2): DSGVTQTPKHLITATGQRVTLRCSPRSGDLSVYWYQQSLDQGLQFLIQYYNGEERAKGNILERFSAQQFPDLHSELNLSSLELGDSALYFCASSQIQGDYGYTFGSGTRLTVV.

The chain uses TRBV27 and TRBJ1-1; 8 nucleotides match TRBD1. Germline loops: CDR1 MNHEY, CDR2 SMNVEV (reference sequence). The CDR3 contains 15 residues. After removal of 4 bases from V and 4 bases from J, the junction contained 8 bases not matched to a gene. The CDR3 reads CASSSGTGLGTEAFF. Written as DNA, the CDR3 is TGTGCCAGCAGTTCCGGGACAGGTCTGGGCACTGAAGCTTTCTTT.

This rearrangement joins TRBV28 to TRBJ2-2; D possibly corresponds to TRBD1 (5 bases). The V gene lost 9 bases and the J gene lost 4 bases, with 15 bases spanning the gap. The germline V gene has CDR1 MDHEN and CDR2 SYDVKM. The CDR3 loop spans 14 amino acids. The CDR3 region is CASLYAGSTGELFF. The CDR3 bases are TGTGCCAGTCTCTATGCAGGGTCCACCGGGGAGCTGTTTTTT. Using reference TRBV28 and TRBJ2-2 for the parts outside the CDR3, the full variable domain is DVKVTQSSRYLVKRTGEKVFLECVQDMDHENMFWYRQDPGLGLRLIYFSYDVKMKEKGDIPEGYSVSREKKERFSLILESASTNQTSMYLCASLYAGSTGELFFGEGSRLTVL.

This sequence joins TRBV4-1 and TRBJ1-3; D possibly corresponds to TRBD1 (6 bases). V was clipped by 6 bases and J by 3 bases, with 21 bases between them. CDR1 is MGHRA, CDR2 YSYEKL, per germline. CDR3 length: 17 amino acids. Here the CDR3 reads CASRPAGRGEGGNTIYF. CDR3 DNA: TGCGCCAGCAGACCGGCGGGCAGGGGAGAAGGTGGAAACACCATATATTTT.

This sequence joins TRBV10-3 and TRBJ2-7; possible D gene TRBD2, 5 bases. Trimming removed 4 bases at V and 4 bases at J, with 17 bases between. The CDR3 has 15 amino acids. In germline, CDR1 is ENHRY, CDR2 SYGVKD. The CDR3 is CAISATDSSGYEQYF. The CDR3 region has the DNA TGTGCCATCAGTGCTACAGACTCGAGCGGATACGAGCAGTACTTC.

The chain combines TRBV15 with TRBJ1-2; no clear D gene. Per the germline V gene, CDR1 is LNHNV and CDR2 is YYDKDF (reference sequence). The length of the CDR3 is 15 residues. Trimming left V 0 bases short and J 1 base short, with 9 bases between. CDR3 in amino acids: CATSRDHGSNYGYTF. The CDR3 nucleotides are TGTGCCACCAGCAGAGATCACGGCAGTAACTATGGCTACACCTTC. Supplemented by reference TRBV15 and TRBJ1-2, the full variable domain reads DAMVIQNPRYQVTQFGKPVTLSCSQTLNHNVMYWYQQKSSQAPKLLFHYYDKDFNNEADTPDNFQSRRPNTSFCFLDIRSPGLGDTAMYLCATSRDHGSNYGYTFGSGTRLTVV.

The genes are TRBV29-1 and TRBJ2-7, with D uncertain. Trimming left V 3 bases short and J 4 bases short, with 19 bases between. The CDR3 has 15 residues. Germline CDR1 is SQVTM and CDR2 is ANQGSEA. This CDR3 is CSVEDAKTGSYEQYF. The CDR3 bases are TGCAGCGTTGAGGACGCAAAAACTGGAAGTTACGAGCAGTACTTC.